The T cell receptor (beta chain) described here comes from a study of cytomegalovirus exposure and HLA in healthy donors. The PCR used 60 Vbeta and 13 Jbeta primers. The table came from immunoSEQ multiplex PCR; TCRdb's copy has only in-frame clones and leaves some out. The profile shows 150,000 to 200,000 clones, about three quarters of them singletons. With V trimmed by 5 bases and J by 4 bases, 7 bases remained unmatched. Germline V CDR1 and CDR2: SGHTA, FQGNSA. The CDR3 totals 15 residues. This clone has more than one count but fewer than ten. Its specificity is not known. Study results and caveats: TCR beta sequences reportedly predicted the HLA-A and HLA-B alleles of most subjects accurately. The investigators catalogued under 200 TCR beta chains as cytomegalovirus-associated. Compared with the roughly 700-donor mean, an Asian-associated ancestry cluster reportedly had fewer N-insertions, according to a later analysis. In an earlier analysis, in approximately 630 donors, most V segments appeared productive either ~90% or ~30% of the time.

This clonotype was sampled from a man aged 18 to 29 in good health and CMV-seropositive. The sequencing sample was made of PBMCs. This chain links TRBV7-2 with TRBJ2-3; TRBD2 matches 9 bases. CDR3: CASSLPTSGSDTQYF. CDR3 sequence (DNA): TGTGCCAGCAGCCTACCGACTAGCGGTTCAGATACGCAGTATTTT.